A selection of T cell receptor beta chains follows, all from one sample in a study of identical twins. MiXCR was run by TCRdb on the 5' RACE reads, yielding one entry per CDR3 protein. Of about 810,000 distinct CDR3 sequences in the sample, over 9% were seen once. The same data also contributed to another study, on yellow fever vaccine responses in identical twins.

Sequencing input: PBMCs. Every receptor here comes from a woman between 18 and 29 years old in good health. Each CDR3 is given with its conserved first and last residue. D genes are given only for firm matches. The size entry is marked missing in some rows and otherwise reads once, few, many or a size class.

cdr3_aa: CAISGQGVPQHF
cdr3_nt: TGTGCCATCAGTGGACAGGGGGTGCCCCAGCATTTT
j_call: TRBJ1-5
d_call: TRBD1
clone_size: few
v_call: TRBV10-3

cdr3_aa: CSARSRTGEVGQPQHF
cdr3_nt: TGCAGTGCTAGATCCCGGACAGGGGAGGTAGGGCAGCCCCAGCATTTT
j_call: TRBJ1-5
d_call: TRBD1
clone_size: NA
v_call: TRBV20-1

cdr3_aa: CASSSRLWNTEAFF
cdr3_nt: TGTGCCAGCAGCTCCCGCCTATGGAACACTGAAGCTTTCTTT
j_call: TRBJ1-1
d_call: NA
clone_size: NA
v_call: TRBV14

cdr3_aa: CASSRTRGDADTQYF
cdr3_nt: TGCGCCAGCAGCCGGACTAGAGGGGATGCAGATACGCAGTATTTT
j_call: TRBJ2-3
d_call: TRBD2
clone_size: NA
v_call: TRBV5-1

cdr3_aa: CATRKAGGYEQYF
cdr3_nt: TGTGCCACCCGAAAAGCGGGAGGCTACGAGCAGTACTTC
j_call: TRBJ2-7
d_call: TRBD2
clone_size: NA
v_call: TRBV25-1

cdr3_aa: CASKEGSGTEAFF
cdr3_nt: TGCGCCAGCAAAGAGGGGTCGGGCACTGAAGCTTTCTTT
j_call: TRBJ1-1
d_call: NA
clone_size: NA
v_call: TRBV5-1

cdr3_aa: CASRAGSLKPQHF
cdr3_nt: TGTGCCAGTAGGGCAGGGTCTCTTAAGCCCCAGCATTTT
j_call: TRBJ1-5
d_call: NA
clone_size: few
v_call: TRBV19

cdr3_aa: CSETSGSTDTQYF
cdr3_nt: TGCAGCGAGACTAGCGGAAGCACAGATACGCAGTATTTT
j_call: TRBJ2-3
d_call: TRBD2
clone_size: few
v_call: TRBV29-1

cdr3_aa: CASSPMTGVGVEKLFF
cdr3_nt: TGTGCCAGCTCACCGATGACAGGGGTCGGAGTCGAAAAACTGTTTTTT
j_call: TRBJ1-4
d_call: TRBD1
clone_size: NA
v_call: TRBV18

cdr3_aa: CATRHSGPTDTQYF
cdr3_nt: TGTGCCACCCGGCACTCGGGTCCCACAGATACGCAGTATTTT
j_call: TRBJ2-3
d_call: NA
clone_size: NA
v_call: TRBV7-2

cdr3_aa: CATSRDQGDRGYTF
cdr3_nt: TGTGCCACCAGCAGAGATCAGGGGGACAGGGGCTACACCTTC
j_call: TRBJ1-2
d_call: TRBD1
clone_size: NA
v_call: TRBV15

cdr3_aa: CSARPSGNTIYF
cdr3_nt: TGCAGTGCTAGACCCTCTGGAAACACCATATATTTT
j_call: TRBJ1-3
d_call: NA
clone_size: NA
v_call: TRBV20-1

cdr3_aa: CASSDGLAAGELFF
cdr3_nt: TGTGCCAGCAGTGACGGTCTAGCGGCCGGGGAGCTGTTTTTT
j_call: TRBJ2-2
d_call: TRBD2
clone_size: few
v_call: TRBV6-4

cdr3_aa: CASSPDSFMNTEAFF
cdr3_nt: TGTGCCAGCAGCCCGGACAGCTTCATGAACACTGAAGCTTTCTTT
j_call: TRBJ1-1
d_call: NA
clone_size: NA
v_call: TRBV11-3